The entry below describes one TCR beta chain. Its antigen target is currently unknown. Base qualities are not recorded, but no much larger clone differs from it by a single base. To estimate absolute template abundance from read counts, synthetic TCR analog templates were spiked into each PCR. TCRbeta CDR3 regions were amplified from genomic DNA with bias-controlled V and J gene primers using the immunoSEQ assay. Sequencing of rearranged TCRbeta segments was done at approximately 20X coverage. The authors' analysis ran thus. Clustering was used to correct sequencing errors, and CDR3s were annotated against IMGT to assign V, D and J genes. Downstream analyses used only productive TCRbeta rearrangements and left out out-of-frame or stop-codon sequences. To compute clonality, Shannon entropy was normalized by the log of the number of unique productive sequences and then subtracted from one. Clones differing between time points or between blood and tumor were identified using Fisher's exact test with Benjamini-Hochberg correction, with an adjusted p below 0.01 applied as the threshold. TCRdb took over this immuneACCESS table, retaining in-frame rearrangements with V and J assigned. Such tables are incomplete; in checked studies, under half of the missing clones stem from an unresolved V gene, and the remainder is unexplained. V, J and clone size reflect that table, while D and trimming were determined from the DNA. A total of tens of thousands of clones appear in this sample, over 70% of them only once. The ten largest clonotypes hold about 3.5% of the sample.

CDR1 is given as LGHNA and CDR2 as YNFKEQ, both from the germline V gene. The V end gives up 0 bases and the J end 5 bases, leaving 9 bases in the junction not matched to a gene. Reading from cysteine to phenylalanine, the CDR3 counts 17 amino acids. The DNA shown is the 51-base CDR3, in frame from base 1. The cohort comprised approximately 30 patients with locally advanced or metastatic urothelial carcinoma treated at Memorial Sloan Kettering on a trial protocol. Peripheral blood mononuclear cells were collected from each patient pretreatment and during treatment, giving between 1 and 8 total time points per patient. The Qiagen DNeasy Blood extraction kit was used to purify genomic DNA from total PBMCs and tumor samples. Collected pretreatment and during treatment, PBMCs were isolated and stored as previously described. The data derive from a study of PD-L1 blockade in urothelial cancer (dated by TCRdb to 2016 to 2017). In terms of the full investigation: All patients started therapy in the mid-2010s and received atezolizumab 1,200 mg intravenously every 3 weeks. About 90% of the roughly 29 patients were males with bladder-origin urothelial cancer, and about 65% of the roughly 30 reported a prior smoking history. An ECOG performance status of 0 or 1 was recorded for the patients, and 0 to 3 prior chemotherapy regimens had been received by the patients. Blood samples were analyzed at two time points: 3 weeks after treatment start (second dose) and 6 weeks after treatment start. A median of around 150,000 T cells and 80,000 to 95,000 unique TCRs was obtained from blood samples, and a median clonality of around 0.08 was observed. The study was an exploratory multi-omic analysis of somatic, immune and clinical correlates of response to PD-L1 blockade with atezolizumab in urothelial cancer. Pretreatment tumor samples, along with matched peripheral blood serially collected before and after atezolizumab treatment, were subjected to TCR sequencing. Durable clinical benefit was defined as a progression-free survival longer than 6 months, and TCR features were additionally tested against progression-free survival and overall survival. In the same patients, whole exome sequencing and RNA sequencing of pretreatment tumors were performed in addition to TCR sequencing. Durable clinical benefit was achieved by nine patients and was not achieved by 20 patients. Pretreatment blood TCR-seq was available for twenty-nine patients, at least one posttreatment blood collection was obtained for about 24 patients, and tumor TCR-seq was available for about 24 patients. On the study overall, not on this receptor specifically: A pretreatment peripheral blood TCR clonality below the median was linked to improved progression-free and overall survival. Greater expansion of tumor-associated TCR clones in peripheral blood 3 weeks after the start of treatment was observed in patients with durable benefit (n ≈ 24, p = 0.022). Because the sample size was small (n ≈ 30) and many of the analyses were exploratory, the results are meant to be hypothesis-generating.

The clonotype originates from an older man with urothelial cancer. The V gene is TRBV4-2 and the J gene is TRBJ2-3; a stretch of 9 junction bases matches TRBD2. The sequenced sample was PBMCs, obtained around atezolizumab (anti-PD-L1) treatment. This receptor carries the CDR3 CASSQDYLAGVLDTQYF. The bases are TGTGCCAGCAGCCAAGATTACTTAGCGGGGGTGCTAGATACGCAGTATTTT.